A single T cell receptor beta chain is shown here with its context. Its target is unknown. This sample is drawn from a study of T cell responses to AZD1222 COVID-19 vaccine. Study-level findings and limits: Clonal diversity was possibly underestimated; the donors were predominantly white British and more often female.

V lost 0 bases to trimming and J lost 6 bases, with 18 bases between them. The V gene's germline CDR1 is SGDLS and CDR2 YYNGEE. CDR3 length equals 16 residues. Data came from immunoSEQ multiplex PCR; TCRdb stores just in-frame clones and leaves some out. This sample has tens of thousands of clones, with more than 75% found just once. The genes are TRBV9 and TRBJ1-2; tentatively, D is TRBD1 (6 bases). The sequencing used peripheral blood, collected on day 0 of MenACWY control vaccination. The clonotype comes from an adult in good health. The CDR3 sequence is CASSVGSYEQGHGYTF. Written as DNA, the CDR3 is TGTGCCAGCAGCGTAGGGAGTTATGAACAGGGCCATGGCTACACCTTC. The full variable domain, with the rest looked up from reference TRBV9 and TRBJ1-2, is DSGVTQTPKHLITATGQRVTLRCSPRSGDLSVYWYQQSLDQGLQFLIQYYNGEERAKGNILERFSAQQFPDLHSELNLSSLELGDSALYFCASSVGSYEQGHGYTFGSGTRLTVV.